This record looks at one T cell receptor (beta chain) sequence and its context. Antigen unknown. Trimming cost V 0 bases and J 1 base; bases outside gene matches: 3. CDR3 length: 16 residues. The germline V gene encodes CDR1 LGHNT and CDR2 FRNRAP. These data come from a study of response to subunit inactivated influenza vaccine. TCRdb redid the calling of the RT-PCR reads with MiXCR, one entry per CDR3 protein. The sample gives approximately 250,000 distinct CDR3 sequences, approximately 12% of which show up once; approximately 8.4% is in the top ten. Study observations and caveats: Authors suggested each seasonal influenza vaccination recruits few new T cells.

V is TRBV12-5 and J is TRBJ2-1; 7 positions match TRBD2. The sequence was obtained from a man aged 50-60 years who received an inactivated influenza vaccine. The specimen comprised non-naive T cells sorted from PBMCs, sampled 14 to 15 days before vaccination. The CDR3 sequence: CASGLVVGGSYNEQFF. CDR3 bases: TGTGCTAGTGGTTTGGTAGTGGGGGGGTCCTACAATGAGCAGTTCTTC.